The clone carrying this T cell receptor beta chain was counted at least ten times. Its specificity is not known. This record comes from a study of identical twins' blood T cells. Findings and limits, study-wide: Out-of-frame TCRbeta clonotypes reportedly had markedly more similar V usage in twins than unrelated donors. Abundant TCRbeta CDR3s overlapped more between twins than with unrelated donors.

CDR1 SNHLY and CDR2 FYNNEI come from the germline V gene. The CDR3 spans 15 residues. The V end was cut by 5 bases, the J end by 4 bases, with 17 bases between. Sample barcodes were added at both library ends during cDNA synthesis. MiXCR, run by TCRdb on the 5' RACE reads, gives a single entry per CDR3 protein. Of fewer than 450,000 distinct CDR3 sequences listed, roughly 30% were seen once; the top ten hold about 6.1%. Sequencing was performed on PBMCs. The receptor's source is a woman aged 18 to 49 in good health. This sequence joins TRBV2 and TRBJ1-1; a possible D gene is TRBD1 (5 bases). In nucleotides, the CDR3 is TGTGCCAGCAGTATCCCCTTAGGGGTGGCCACTGAAGCTTTCTTT. This translates into CASSIPLGVATEAFF.